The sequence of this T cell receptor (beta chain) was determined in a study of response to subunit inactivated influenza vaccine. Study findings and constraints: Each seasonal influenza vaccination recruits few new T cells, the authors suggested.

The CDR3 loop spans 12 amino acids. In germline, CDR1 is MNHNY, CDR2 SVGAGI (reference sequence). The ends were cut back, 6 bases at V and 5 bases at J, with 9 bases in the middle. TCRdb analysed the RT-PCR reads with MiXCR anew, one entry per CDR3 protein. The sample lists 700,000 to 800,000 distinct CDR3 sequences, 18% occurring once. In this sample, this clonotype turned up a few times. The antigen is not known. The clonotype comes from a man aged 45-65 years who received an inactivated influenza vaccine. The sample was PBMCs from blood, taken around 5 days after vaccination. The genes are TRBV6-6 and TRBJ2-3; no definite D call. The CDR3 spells CASSRLRDTQYF. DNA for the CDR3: TGTGCCAGCAGCCGACTGAGAGATACGCAGTATTTT.